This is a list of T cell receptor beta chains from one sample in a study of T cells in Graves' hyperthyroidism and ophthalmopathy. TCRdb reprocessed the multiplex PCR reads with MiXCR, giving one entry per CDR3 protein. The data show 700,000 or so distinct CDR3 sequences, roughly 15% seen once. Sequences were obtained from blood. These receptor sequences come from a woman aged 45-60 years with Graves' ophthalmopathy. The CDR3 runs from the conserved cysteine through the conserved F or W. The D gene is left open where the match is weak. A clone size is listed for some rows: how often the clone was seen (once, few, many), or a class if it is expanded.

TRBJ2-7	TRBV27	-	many	CASSLSATSEQYF	TGTGCCAGCAGTTTATCGGCTACTAGTGAGCAGTACTTC
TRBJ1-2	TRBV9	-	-	CASSVGFGYTF	TGTGCCAGCAGCGTAGGCTTTGGCTACACCTTC
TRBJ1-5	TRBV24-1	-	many	CATSDPKGDQPQHF	TGTGCCACCAGTGATCCAAAGGGGGATCAGCCCCAGCATTTT
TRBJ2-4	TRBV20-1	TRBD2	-	CSAWDYRGENYIYSLKNIQYF	TGCAGTGCTTGGGACTATAGAGGGGAAAACTATATTTACTCCCTCAAAAACATTCAGTACTTC
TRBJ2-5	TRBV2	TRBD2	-	CASRGNPGLAGAEETQYF	TGTGCCAGCAGGGGAAACCCGGGACTAGCGGGAGCGGAAGAGACCCAGTACTTC
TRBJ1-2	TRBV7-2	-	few	CASSQPRFGYGYTF	TGTGCCAGCAGCCAACCCAGATTCGGCTATGGCTACACCTTC
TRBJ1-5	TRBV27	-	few	CASSPQTVASEQPQHF	TGTGCCAGCAGTCCCCAGACAGTTGCATCGGAGCAGCCCCAGCATTTT
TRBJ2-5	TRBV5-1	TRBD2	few	CASSFGLAGDETQYF	TGCGCCAGCAGCTTTGGGCTAGCGGGAGATGAGACCCAGTACTTC
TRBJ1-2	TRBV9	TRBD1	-	CASSVRDRGKGYTF	TGTGCCAGCAGCGTACGGGACAGGGGCAAAGGCTACACCTTC
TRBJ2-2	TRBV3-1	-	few	CASSRRAVANTGELFF	TGTGCCAGCAGCCGAAGAGCGGTCGCGAACACCGGGGAGCTGTTTTTT
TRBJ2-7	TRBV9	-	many	CASSEGWGSYEQYF	TGTGCCAGCAGCGAGGGATGGGGCTCCTACGAGCAGTACTTC
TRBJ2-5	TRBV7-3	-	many	CASSFLFADTEETQYF	TGTGCCAGCAGCTTTCTTTTTGCGGATACTGAAGAGACCCAGTACTTC
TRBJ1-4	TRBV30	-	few	CAWRMTGGNEKLFF	TGTGCCTGGAGAATGACAGGCGGGAATGAAAAACTGTTTTTT
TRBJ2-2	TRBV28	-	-	CASSKTVTGELFF	TGTGCCAGCAGTAAGACAGTTACCGGGGAGCTGTTTTTT
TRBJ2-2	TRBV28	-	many	CASSLQGFGELFF	TGTGCCAGCAGTTTACAGGGGTTCGGGGAGCTGTTTTTT
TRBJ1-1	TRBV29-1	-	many	CSVEARGANTEAFF	TGCAGCGTTGAAGCCCGCGGGGCGAACACTGAAGCTTTCTTT